What follows are 13 T cell receptor beta chains derived from one specimen sequenced in a study of blood T cell repertoires in COVID-19. TCRdb keeps only in-frame clones here, not all; method: immunoSEQ multiplex PCR. The data hold more than 95,000 clones, with 86% observed a single time. Sequenced sample: peripheral blood. These receptors were collected from a human donor in a cohort sampled during active COVID-19.

This clone is medium-sized. The rearrangement links TRBV7-6 to TRBJ2-7, with TRBD1 as a possible D gene (6 bases). Germline CDR1 SGHVS, CDR2 FNYEAQ. V was cut by 5 bases and J by 6 bases, with 14 bases left in between. CDR3 length equals 13 residues. CDR3 nucleotide sequence: TGTGCCAGCAGCACCTCACAGGGTTCCGAGCAGTACTTC. Amino acid sequence: CASSTSQGSEQYF.

On this clone itself: This same CDR3 is encoded by further DNA sequences in the sample. The V gene is TRBV19, the J gene TRBJ1-4; the match to TRBD1 covers 7 bases. The CDR3 length is 15 residues. With 5 bases clipped from V and 5 bases from J, the junction kept 8 bases outside the gene matches. CDR1 and CDR2 (germline): LNHDA, SQIVND (reference sequence). CDR3 in DNA: TGTGCCAGTAGTGGGACAGCCGCCACGAATGAAAAACTGTTTTTT. It yields the protein CASSGTAATNEKLFF.

The CDR3 protein is CASSYSRTGVEQYF. CDR3 coding DNA: TGTGCCAGCAGTTACTCCCGGACGGGGGTCGAGCAGTACTTC. This chain connects TRBV6-5 to TRBJ2-7; D might be TRBD2 (6 bases). This CDR3 contains 14 residues. Germline V gene lookup returns CDR1 MNHEY and CDR2 SVGAGI. Trimming took off 0 bases at V and 6 bases at J, with 12 bases between the two ends.

This clone was seen only once. The chain links TRBV4-1 to TRBJ2-1; D not certain. Deletions cut 1 base from V and 4 bases from J, with 23 bases between. Per the germline V gene, CDR1 is MGHRA and CDR2 is YSYEKL. The CDR3 loop spans 19 amino acids. The CDR3 spells CASSQVTASEARRYNEQFF. For the CDR3, the DNA is TGCGCCAGCAGCCAAGTGACCGCCTCCGAGGCTAGGCGATACAATGAGCAGTTCTTC.

CDR3: CASSGGGASSAGYTF. The CDR3 DNA is TGTGCCAGCAGCGGTGGGGGGGCATCCTCGGCTGGCTACACCTTC. V usage is TRBV9 and J usage is TRBJ1-2; tentatively, D is TRBD1 (6 bases). Trimming removed 3 bases from V and 7 bases from J, with 19 bases in between. Germline assignment: CDR1 SGDLS and CDR2 YYNGEE. This CDR3 spans 15 amino acids. The whole variable domain, remainder taken from reference TRBV9 and TRBJ1-2, is DSGVTQTPKHLITATGQRVTLRCSPRSGDLSVYWYQQSLDQGLQFLIQYYNGEERAKGNILERFSAQQFPDLHSELNLSSLELGDSALYFCASSGGGASSAGYTFGSGTRLTVV.

This sequence joins TRBV27 and TRBJ1-2, with 8 bases aligning to TRBD1. The germline gives CDR1 MNHEY, CDR2 SMNVEV (reference sequence). Losses at the gene ends were 3 bases for V and 4 bases for J; bases not matched to a gene: 1. The CDR3 spans 13 residues. The CDR3 is CASSFQGAYGYTF. The CDR3 coding sequence is TGTGCCAGCAGTTTCCAGGGGGCCTATGGCTACACCTTC.

This clone has just one count. V gene TRBV7-9 combines with J gene TRBJ1-6, with 7 bases fitting TRBD1. CDR1 SEHNR and CDR2 FQNEAQ come from the germline V gene (reference sequence). The ends lost 5 bases at V and 7 bases at J; junction bases unmatched: 5. The CDR3 sequence is 14 residues long. In DNA, the CDR3 is TGTGCCAGCAGCATCCGGGACAGCAATTCACCCCTCCACTTT. It encodes CASSIRDSNSPLHF.

The sample holds one count of this clone. The J gene is TRBJ2-5, the V gene TRBV28; D might be TRBD1 (6 bases). Germline-derived CDR1 and CDR2 are MDHEN and SYDVKM. V was trimmed by 7 bases and J by 5 bases, leaving 17 bases between them. There are 14 residues in the CDR3. The DNA of the CDR3 is TGTGCCAGCATCTCCGGGACAAGCCGGGAGACCCAGTACTTC. Its protein is CASISGTSRETQYF.

The rearrangement uses TRBV27 and TRBJ2-1; 7 positions match TRBD2. Trimming removed 5 bases from V and 1 base from J; junction bases left unmatched: 5. Per germline, CDR1 MNHEY and CDR2 SMNVEV (reference sequence). The CDR3 extends over 15 amino acids. The chain's CDR3 is CASSVFSGSYNEQFF. The CDR3 DNA reads TGTGCCAGCAGTGTATTTAGCGGGTCCTACAATGAGCAGTTCTTC.

J is TRBJ2-2 and V is TRBV28; TRBD2 agrees at 13 bases. The CDR3 is made up of 17 amino acids. Trimming took 2 bases from V and 4 from J; bases not matched to a gene: 4. Germline V lookup: CDR1 MDHEN, CDR2 SYDVKM. CDR3 coding DNA: TGTGCCAGCAGTTTAGGACTAGCGGGAGACCTCACCGGGGAGCTGTTTTTT. Translated, it gives CASSLGLAGDLTGELFF.

J is TRBJ1-1 and V is TRBV10-3; 11 nucleotides agree with TRBD1. Trimming at V came to 0 bases and at J to 11 bases, leaving 5 bases not matched to a gene. The CDR3 spans 14 residues. The germline CDR1 and CDR2 sequences are ENHRY and SYGVKD. CDR3 residues: CAISESGDRGLAFF. In DNA form, the CDR3 reads TGTGCCATCAGTGAGTCAGGGGACAGGGGGTTGGCTTTCTTT.

There are a few counts of this clone. This chain links TRBV7-3 with TRBJ1-1; D may be TRBD1 (5 bases). Germline values: CDR1 SGHTA, CDR2 FQGTGA. The CDR3 covers 14 residues. V was clipped by 2 bases and J by 3 bases, with 10 bases between them. This chain's CDR3 is CASSLGGGYTEAFF. The DNA of the CDR3 is TGTGCCAGCAGCTTAGGTGGGGGGTACACTGAAGCTTTCTTT.

V is TRBV5-5 and J is TRBJ2-5; 8 bases align to TRBD2. V lost 2 bases and J lost 3; bases outside the gene matches: 9. The CDR3 sequence is 16 residues long. Germline V gene data show CDR1 as SGHKS and CDR2 as YYEKEE (reference sequence). This CDR3 is CASSLSPSGRKETQYF. The DNA of the CDR3 is TGTGCCAGCAGCTTATCTCCTAGCGGGCGAAAAGAGACCCAGTACTTC.